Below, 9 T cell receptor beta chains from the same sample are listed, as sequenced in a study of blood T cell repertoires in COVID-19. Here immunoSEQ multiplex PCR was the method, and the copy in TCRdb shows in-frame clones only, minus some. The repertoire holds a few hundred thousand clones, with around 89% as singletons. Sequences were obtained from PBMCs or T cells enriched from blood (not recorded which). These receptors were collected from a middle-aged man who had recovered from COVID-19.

The chain's CDR3 is CASSQDLWWGDPRDRQFF. The CDR3 nucleotides are TGTGCCAGCAGCCAAGATCTTTGGTGGGGTGACCCGAGGGACAGGCAGTTCTTC. The chain links TRBV14 to TRBJ2-1; 7 bases align to TRBD1. The CDR3 is 18 residues long. Losses at the gene ends were 0 bases for V and 12 bases for J; bases not matched to a gene: 20. The germline gives CDR1 SGHDN, CDR2 FVKESK.

CDR3 region: CASSPGTGVGTEAFF. CDR3 coding DNA: TGCGCCAGCAGCCCCGGGACAGGGGTGGGGACTGAAGCTTTCTTT. The chain employs TRBV5-1 and TRBJ1-1; 10 positions match TRBD1. CDR3 length: 15 residues. Germline lookup yields CDR1 SGHRS and CDR2 YFSETQ. V lost 4 bases and J lost 5; bases outside the gene matches: 8.

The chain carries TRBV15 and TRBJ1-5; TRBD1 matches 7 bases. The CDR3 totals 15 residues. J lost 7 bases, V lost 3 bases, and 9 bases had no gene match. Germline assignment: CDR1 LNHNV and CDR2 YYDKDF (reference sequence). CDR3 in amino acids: CATSSDDRDNQPQHF. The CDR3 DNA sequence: TGTGCCACCAGCAGTGACGACAGGGATAACCAGCCCCAGCATTTT.

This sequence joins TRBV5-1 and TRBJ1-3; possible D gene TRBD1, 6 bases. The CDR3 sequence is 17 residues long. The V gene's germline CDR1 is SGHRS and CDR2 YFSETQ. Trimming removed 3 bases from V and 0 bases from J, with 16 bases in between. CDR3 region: CASSSLTGTYSGNTIYF. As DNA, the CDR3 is TGCGCCAGCAGCTCACTGACAGGAACGTACTCTGGAAACACCATATATTTT.

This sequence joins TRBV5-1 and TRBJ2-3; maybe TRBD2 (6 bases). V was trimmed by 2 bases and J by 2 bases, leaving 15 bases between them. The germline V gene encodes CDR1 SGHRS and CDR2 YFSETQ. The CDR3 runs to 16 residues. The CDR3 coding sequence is TGCGCCAGCAGCTTTGGAGGGGAACGCTTCACAGATACGCAGTATTTT. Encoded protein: CASSFGGERFTDTQYF.

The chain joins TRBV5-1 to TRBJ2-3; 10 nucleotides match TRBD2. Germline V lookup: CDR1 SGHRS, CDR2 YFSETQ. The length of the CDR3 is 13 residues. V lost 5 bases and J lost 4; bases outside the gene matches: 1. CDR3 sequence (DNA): TGCGCCAGCAGTGGGACTAGCGCAGATACGCAGTATTTT. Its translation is CASSGTSADTQYF.

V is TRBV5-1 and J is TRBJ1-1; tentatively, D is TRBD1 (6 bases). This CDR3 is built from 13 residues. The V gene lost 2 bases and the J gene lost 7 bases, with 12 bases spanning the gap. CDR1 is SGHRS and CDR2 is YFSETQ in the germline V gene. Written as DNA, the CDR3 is TGCGCCAGCAGCTTATCCAGGGGTATTGAAGCTTTCTTT. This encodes CASSLSRGIEAFF.

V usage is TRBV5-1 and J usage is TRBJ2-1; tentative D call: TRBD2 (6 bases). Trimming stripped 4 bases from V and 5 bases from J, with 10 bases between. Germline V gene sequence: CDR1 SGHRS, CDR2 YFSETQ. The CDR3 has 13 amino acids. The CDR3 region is CASSMGLNNEQFF. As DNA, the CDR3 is TGCGCCAGCAGCATGGGACTCAACAATGAGCAGTTCTTC.

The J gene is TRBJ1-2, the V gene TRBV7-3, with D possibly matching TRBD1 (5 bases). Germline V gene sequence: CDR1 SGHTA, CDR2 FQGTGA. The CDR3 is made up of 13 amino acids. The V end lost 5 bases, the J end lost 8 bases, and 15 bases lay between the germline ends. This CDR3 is CASSPIAGGGYTF. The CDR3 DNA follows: TGTGCCAGCAGCCCAATAGCGGGGGGAGGCTACACCTTC.